These T cell receptor beta chains were read from a single sample in a study of blood T cells in healthy people across ages. Each CDR3 protein is one row after TCRdb ran MiXCR on the 5' RACE reads. In the table there are about 650,000 distinct CDR3 sequences, under 65% of which are singletons. Sequenced material: blood. These receptors came from a woman older than 75 in good health. Each CDR3 is given with its conserved first and last residue. Each record gives: V gene, clone size, CDR3 protein. For some rows the clone size is stated as once, few or many, or as a class when expanded; others skip it.

v_call: TRBV7-9
clone_size: NA
cdr3_aa: CASRRGDPGMDTIYF

v_call: TRBV6-5
clone_size: many
cdr3_aa: CASSWASGDTSTDTQYF

v_call: TRBV2
clone_size: few
cdr3_aa: CASTIEEGGGNTIYF

v_call: TRBV30
clone_size: NA
cdr3_aa: CAWRAVSYEQYF

v_call: TRBV6-2/TRBV6-3
clone_size: NA
cdr3_aa: CASSRRQGAMNTEAFF

v_call: TRBV7-3
clone_size: NA
cdr3_aa: CASSDLRGSGYTF

v_call: TRBV6-5
clone_size: many
cdr3_aa: CASSDSMGGQQFF

v_call: TRBV12-3/TRBV12-4
clone_size: many
cdr3_aa: CASTRSTGGYGYTF

v_call: TRBV29-1
clone_size: NA
cdr3_aa: CSVQTGDRTQPLHF

v_call: TRBV29-1
clone_size: NA
cdr3_aa: CSAQGQPNAEAFF

v_call: TRBV20-1
clone_size: few
cdr3_aa: CSPKEGNTEAFF